These 8 T cell receptor beta chains were all obtained from the same sample, sequenced in a study of Ad26.COV2.S vaccination and SARS-CoV-2 variants. Using immunoSEQ multiplex PCR, the repertoire was profiled, and TCRdb retains in-frame clones only, with some absent. The sample includes some 500,000 clones, approximately 92% of them seen just once. As for treatment: around 19 received Ad26.COV2.S at low or high dose, single or two shots; 5 received placebo; per-sample allocation not given. Specimens were obtained on day 63 following the first vaccine or placebo injection. The source was peripheral blood, collected in a trial of Ad26.COV2.S vaccine versus placebo. The receptor source for this set is a person aged 18-60 years who received the Ad26.COV2.S COVID-19 vaccine or a placebo.

V and J are TRBV2 and TRBJ2-1; D uncertain. The CDR3 totals 13 residues. Germline V gene sequence: CDR1 SNHLY, CDR2 FYNNEI. V lost 8 bases and J lost 3, with 11 bases in between. The CDR3 bases are TGTGCCAGCGCGTCCGGTAACTACAATGAGCAGTTCTTC. Its translation is CASASGNYNEQFF.

The V gene is TRBV5-6, the J gene TRBJ1-2; a possible D gene is TRBD1 (5 bases). The germline V and J ends were trimmed by 5 bases and 2 bases, with 16 bases remaining between them. This CDR3 comprises 15 residues. The germline V gene encodes CDR1 SGHDT and CDR2 YYEEEE. This CDR3 is CASSLRGSGNYGYTF. In DNA, the CDR3 is TGTGCCAGCAGTCTAAGGGGATCAGGAAACTATGGCTACACCTTC.

The V gene is TRBV6-2 or TRBV6-3, the J gene TRBJ1-6; D not certain. The germline CDR1 and CDR2 sequences are MNHEY and SVGEGT. The CDR3 runs to 13 residues. Between the trimmed V and J ends, which lost 5 bases and 10 bases, there was a span of 12 bases. The CDR3 sequence is CASSLRPRSPLHF. The CDR3 nucleotides read TGTGCCAGCAGTCTCCGTCCAAGATCACCCCTCCACTTT.

Turning to this clone: Other DNA sequences from this sample encode an identical CDR3 as well. The chain is built from TRBV19 and TRBJ1-1, with D possibly TRBD1 on 6 matching bases. CDR1 is LNHDA and CDR2 is SQIVND in the germline V gene (reference sequence). The CDR3 is made up of 14 amino acids. Trimming took off 4 bases at V and 5 bases at J, with 14 bases between the two ends. The CDR3 sequence is CASSNQGLGTEAFF. The CDR3 DNA is TGTGCCAGTAGTAACCAGGGGTTGGGTACTGAAGCTTTCTTT.

The chain combines TRBV5-4 with TRBJ1-2; no clear D gene. CDR1 and CDR2 from the germline V gene are SGHNT and YYREEE (reference sequence). Trimming removed 4 bases from V and 0 bases from J, with 13 bases in between. The CDR3 runs to 15 residues. In DNA form, the CDR3 reads TGTGCCAGCAGCCCGAGAGGGAGCGCTAACTATGGCTACACCTTC. Protein: CASSPRGSANYGYTF.

This sequence joins TRBV28 and TRBJ1-5; D may be TRBD1 (6 bases). CDR3 size: 15 residues. V dropped 8 bases and J dropped 3 bases, with 17 bases sitting between them. Per germline, CDR1 MDHEN and CDR2 SYDVKM. The CDR3 DNA reads TGTGCCAGCGGGATGCGGACAGCTCCCAATCAGCCCCAGCATTTT. Encoded protein: CASGMRTAPNQPQHF.

This CDR3 reads CASSPLRDSMNNEQFF. Written as DNA, the CDR3 is TGTGCCAGCAGCCCTCTCCGGGACTCCATGAACAATGAGCAGTTCTTC. The genes are TRBV7-3 and TRBJ2-1; TRBD2 is a possible D gene (6 bases). V dropped 5 bases and J dropped 5 bases, with 19 bases sitting between them. CDR1 is SGHTA, CDR2 FQGTGA, per germline. This CDR3 is built from 16 residues.

This chain links TRBV5-1 with TRBJ1-2, with D tentatively TRBD1 (5 bases). V was pared by 3 bases and J by 8 bases, with 17 bases between. CDR3 length: 14 residues. The germline V gene has CDR1 SGHRS and CDR2 YFSETQ. CDR3 loop: CASSSQGWVDGYTF. The CDR3 nucleotides are TGCGCCAGCAGCTCGCAGGGTTGGGTTGACGGCTACACCTTC.